Presented here are 26 T cell receptor beta chains from one specimen sequenced in a study of T-cell reconstitution after alpha-beta-depleted transplantation in children. Unique molecular identifiers were used to barcode this TCRbeta library. TCRdb re-derived calls from the PCR reads in MiXCR, one entry per CDR3 protein. Here the sample spans more than 400,000 distinct CDR3 sequences, over 10% being singletons. Sequenced here: PBMCs, mostly from graft donor cells, sampled 180 days after TCRalphabeta/CD19-depleted stem cell transplant. Every receptor here comes from a female patient between 2 and 15 years old who had a stem cell transplant for aplastic anemia, so the T cells may come from the graft donor.

There are a few counts of this clonotype. V is TRBV19 and J is TRBJ2-6, with 7 bases aligning to TRBD2. V was clipped by 1 base and J by 0 bases; unmatched bases: 12. Germline V gives CDR1 LNHDA, CDR2 SQIVND (reference sequence). The CDR3 has 20 amino acids. The CDR3, as DNA: TGTGCCAGTAGTATAGTCCCGGGAGGAAGTCCCCTCTCTGGGGCCAACGTCCTGACTTTC. Translated: CASSIVPGGSPLSGANVLTF.

The CDR3 DNA reads TGCGCCAGCAGCTTGGTTTCCCCTCCCAATGAGCAGTTCTTC. This translates into CASSLVSPPNEQFF. The chain carries TRBV5-1 and TRBJ2-1; D is uncertain. Trimming pared 0 bases from V and 6 bases from J, leaving 10 bases between. The CDR3 is made up of 14 amino acids. Germline CDR1 and CDR2: SGHRS and YFSETQ. Together with reference TRBV5-1 and TRBJ2-1, the CDR3 gives the full variable domain: KAGVTQTPRYLIKTRGQQVTLSCSPISGHRSVSWYQQTPGQGLQFLFEYFSETQRNKGNFPGRFSGRQFSNSRSEMNVSTLELGDSALYLCASSLVSPPNEQFFGPGTRLTVL.

In this sample, this clonotype turned up many times. The gene calls are TRBV18 and TRBJ1-2; no clear D. CDR1 is KGHSH and CDR2 is LQKENI in the germline V gene. This CDR3 has 16 residues. The V end lost 2 bases, the J end lost 2 bases, and 15 bases lay between the germline ends. The CDR3 here is CASSPGAQMGNYGYTF. Written as DNA, the CDR3 is TGTGCCAGCTCACCAGGTGCCCAAATGGGAAACTATGGCTACACCTTC.

The genes are TRBV28 and TRBJ1-3; no clear D. V lost 0 bases to trimming and J lost 0 bases, with 3 bases between them. Germline-derived CDR1 and CDR2 are MDHEN and SYDVKM. The CDR3 is made up of 14 amino acids. The CDR3 DNA follows: TGTGCCAGCAGTTTATGGGGCTCTGGAAACACCATATATTTT. It encodes CASSLWGSGNTIYF.

There are many counts of this clonotype. CDR3 DNA: TGTGCCAGCAGCCCGAGCTCCTACGAGCAGTACTTC. Its protein is CASSPSSYEQYF. The chain is built from TRBV18 and TRBJ2-7; D is uncertain. In germline, CDR1 is KGHSH, CDR2 LQKENI. The CDR3 is 12 amino acids. Trimming removed 8 bases at V and 0 bases at J, with 8 bases between.

CDR3 amino acids: CASSPGWNSFNTEAFF. The CDR3 DNA reads as TGTGCCAGCAGCCCCGGGTGGAACAGCTTTAACACTGAAGCTTTCTTT. This chain uses TRBV7-6 with TRBJ1-1; D is uncertain. Germline V lookup: CDR1 SGHVS, CDR2 FNYEAQ. The CDR3 runs to 16 residues. The V gene lost 5 bases and the J gene lost 2 bases, with 18 bases spanning the gap.

Only a few counts were recorded for this clonotype. The chain couples TRBV6-5 to TRBJ2-1; TRBD2 agrees at 11 bases. Germline lookup yields CDR1 MNHEY and CDR2 SVGAGI. Trimming at V came to 2 bases and at J to 9 bases, leaving 9 bases not matched to a gene. The CDR3 is 16 amino acids. In DNA form, the CDR3 reads TGTGCCAGCAGTTACGGAGTAGCGGGAGGGCCGAGTGAGCAGTTCTTC. Translated, it gives CASSYGVAGGPSEQFF.

This clonotype has at least ten counts. The J gene is TRBJ2-2, the V gene TRBV24-1; D is perhaps TRBD1 (6 bases). There are 13 residues in the CDR3. V was trimmed by 6 bases and J by 6 bases, leaving 10 bases between them. Germline V gene sequence: CDR1 KGHDR, CDR2 SFDVKD. CDR3 nucleotide sequence: TGTGCCACCAGTCCCAGGGGCCCCGGGGAGCTGTTTTTT. Translated: CATSPRGPGELFF.

This clonotype occurred a few times. The chain employs TRBV6-6 and TRBJ2-7, with D perhaps matching TRBD1 or TRBD2 (5 bases each). V shed 2 bases and J shed 8 bases, with 13 bases lying between them. The germline CDR1 and CDR2 sequences are MNHNY and SVGAGI (reference sequence). The CDR3 consists of 13 residues. CDR3: CASSYEGTEKQYV. CDR3 DNA: TGTGCCAGCAGTTACGAGGGGACGGAGAAGCAGTACGTC.

The rearrangement links TRBV7-9 to TRBJ2-7; D not certain. The CDR3 runs 12 residues. The germline V and J ends were trimmed by 1 base and 6 bases, with 7 bases remaining between them. Germline V CDR1 and CDR2: SEHNR, FQNEAQ (reference sequence). The CDR3 bases are TGTGCCAGCAGCTTAGAGAGGCGCGAGCAGTACGTC. It yields the protein CASSLERREQYV.

The sample holds a few counts of this clonotype. The chain couples TRBV28 to TRBJ1-2; TRBD1 matches 8 bases. The length of the CDR3 is 17 residues. Germline V gene data show CDR1 as MDHEN and CDR2 as SYDVKM. After removal of 1 base from V and 8 bases from J, the junction contained 15 bases not matched to a gene. CDR3 residues: CASSLYFVGRQGNGYTF. The DNA of the CDR3 is TGTGCCAGCAGTTTATACTTTGTGGGACGACAGGGGAACGGCTACACCTTC.

This clonotype turned up a few times. The chain carries TRBV6-2 or TRBV6-3 and TRBJ2-5; D is perhaps TRBD1 (5 bases). The V end was cut by 5 bases, the J end by 1 base, with 14 bases between. The CDR3 has 15 amino acids. The germline CDR1 and CDR2 sequences are MNHEY and SVGEGT. This chain's CDR3 is CASSPRPRVQETQYF. DNA of the CDR3: TGTGCCAGCAGTCCAAGACCCAGGGTCCAAGAGACCCAGTACTTC.

The V gene is TRBV7-2, the J gene TRBJ2-2; 7 bases map to TRBD2. The CDR3 runs 17 residues. V shed 7 bases, J shed 3 bases, and the junction held 14 bases outside the gene matches. CDR1 and CDR2 (germline): SGHTA, FQGNSA. The CDR3: CASTPKVKLAYTGELFF. CDR3 nucleotide sequence: TGTGCCAGCACCCCCAAGGTCAAACTAGCGTACACCGGGGAGCTGTTTTTT.

This clonotype was counted between two and nine times. This rearrangement joins TRBV20-1 to TRBJ2-1; no clear D. Trimming left V 0 bases short and J 6 bases short, with 21 bases between. Germline CDR1 reads DFQATT; CDR2 reads SNEGSKA (reference sequence). CDR3 length: 17 amino acids. The CDR3 bases are TGCAGTGCTAGAGACCAGATTCTAAGGCAATGGGGCAATGAGCAGTTCTTC. As protein: CSARDQILRQWGNEQFF.

This chain connects TRBV12-3 or TRBV12-4 to TRBJ1-1, with D perhaps TRBD1 (5 bases). V lost 6 bases and J 5 bases, leaving 16 bases between the germline ends. This CDR3 is 14 amino acids long. The CDR3 DNA is TGTGCCAGCAGACTGGCCGGGGGTGGTACTGAAGCTTTCTTT. Its protein is CASRLAGGGTEAFF.

This clonotype was seen a few times. The chain uses TRBV20-1 and TRBJ1-5; TRBD1 aligns across 7 bases. Trimming at V came to 6 bases and at J to 6 bases, leaving 11 bases not matched to a gene. The CDR3 runs to 14 residues. The V gene's germline CDR1 is DFQATT and CDR2 SNEGSKA (reference sequence). Written as DNA, the CDR3 is TGCAGTGCCCAGACAGGGAAGGGTTTTCAGCCCCAGCATTTT. Residues: CSAQTGKGFQPQHF.

This clonotype has more than one count but fewer than ten. The chain couples TRBV6-2 or TRBV6-3 to TRBJ2-1; TRBD2 matches 9 bases. The V and J ends lost 0 bases and 4 bases, in that order; junction bases with no gene match: 4. The CDR3 runs 16 residues. CDR1 is MNHEY and CDR2 is SVGEGT in the germline V gene. CDR3 nucleotide sequence: TGTGCCAGCAGTTACTCGGCGGGACTAGCATACAATGAGCAGTTCTTC. Translated, it gives CASSYSAGLAYNEQFF.

In this sample, this clonotype turned up a few times. The chain has TRBV4-2 and TRBJ2-2; 8 nucleotides line up with TRBD1. The junction had 8 bases not matched to a gene; V was cut back by 7 bases and J by 1 base. The CDR3 sequence is 16 residues long. Germline V gene lookup returns CDR1 LGHNA and CDR2 YNFKEQ. The CDR3 sequence: CASTPGDRWNTGELFF. CDR3 nucleotides: TGTGCCAGCACACCGGGGGACAGGTGGAACACCGGGGAGCTGTTTTTT.

This clonotype was detected only a few times. The rearrangement joins TRBV28 to TRBJ2-1; D is undetermined. CDR1 is MDHEN and CDR2 is SYDVKM in the germline V gene. The CDR3 length is 13 residues. Trimming took 1 base from V and 9 from J, leaving 10 bases between them. The CDR3 loop reads CASSLYRQLEQFF. In DNA, the CDR3 is TGTGCCAGCAGTTTATATCGGCAACTTGAGCAGTTCTTC.

The sample holds a few counts of this clonotype. The chain combines TRBV7-2 with TRBJ2-7, with 8 positions matching TRBD1. Germline lookup yields CDR1 SGHTA and CDR2 FQGNSA. This CDR3 has 17 amino acids. The V and J ends lost 1 base and 3 bases, in that order; junction bases with no gene match: 11. CDR3 in DNA: TGTGCCAGCAGCTTAGGAGGACAGGGCAGCTTAATCTACGAGCAGTACTTC. Encoded protein: CASSLGGQGSLIYEQYF.

This clonotype was counted between two and nine times. This sequence joins TRBV5-1 and TRBJ2-5; D uncertain. This CDR3 spans 12 amino acids. Germline-derived CDR1 and CDR2 are SGHRS and YFSETQ. The V end was cut by 0 bases, the J end by 7 bases, with 7 bases between. In DNA, the CDR3 is TGCGCCAGCAGCTTGGAGGCGAGGACCCAGTACTTC. This gives the protein CASSLEARTQYF.

This clonotype appeared a few times. The chain couples TRBV9 to TRBJ2-1, with D possibly TRBD2 on 6 matching bases. The CDR3 runs 13 residues. Germline CDR1 SGDLS, CDR2 YYNGEE. V was shortened by 2 bases and J by 8 bases, with 11 bases between the two germline ends. CDR3 amino acids: CASSVAGSDEQFF. CDR3 DNA: TGTGCCAGCAGCGTTGCGGGGAGCGATGAGCAGTTCTTC.

The chain combines TRBV14 with TRBJ2-2; D remains ambiguous. The germline V and J ends were trimmed by 3 bases and 1 base, with 12 bases remaining between them. Germline V gene lookup returns CDR1 SGHDN and CDR2 FVKESK. CDR3 size: 16 residues. CDR3 DNA sequence: TGTGCCAGCAGCCAGCGGCGCCTCCTGAACACCGGGGAGCTGTTTTTT. Translation: CASSQRRLLNTGELFF.

V and J are TRBV18 and TRBJ2-3; 9 nucleotides align to TRBD2. CDR3 size: 18 residues. Germline assignment: CDR1 KGHSH and CDR2 LQKENI. The V segment lost 3 bases and the J segment 1 base; nucleotides outside the gene matches: 11. The CDR3 nucleotides read TGTGCCAGCTCACCCCAGAGAAGCGGGGGGCGAGGCACAGATACGCAGTATTTT. Translated: CASSPQRSGGRGTDTQYF.

The rearrangement uses TRBV12-3 or TRBV12-4 and TRBJ2-1, with TRBD1 matching over 8 bases. The V gene end was trimmed by 5 bases and the J gene end by 6 bases; junction bases not matched to a gene: 6. The length of the CDR3 is 14 residues. This CDR3 is CASSRQGTFNEQFF. Here the CDR3 DNA reads TGTGCCAGCAGTCGACAGGGGACCTTCAATGAGCAGTTCTTC.

This rearrangement joins TRBV20-1 to TRBJ2-7, with 8 positions matching TRBD1. With V trimmed by 0 bases and J by 2 bases, 12 bases remained unmatched. The CDR3 has 17 residues. Germline CDR1 and CDR2: DFQATT and SNEGSKA (reference sequence). As DNA, the CDR3 is TGCAGTGCTAGAGATCGAGGGACAGGATCGAGTACCTACGAGCAGTACTTC. Translation: CSARDRGTGSSTYEQYF.